This TCR beta chain was observed in a study of post-analysis software for immune sequencing data. Study-level background: Progressive-relapsing, secondary progressive and relapsing-remitting multiple sclerosis were among the disease courses included.

Regarding the study as a whole: Normalized Chao1 diversity in multiple sclerosis patients fell significantly below that of controls. About 5 TRBV segments occurring more often in patients than controls included TRBV5-6, TRBV5-1 and TRBV20-1.

This clonotype has more than one count but fewer than ten. Antigen: not known. Sequencing libraries made from TCR beta cDNA carried unique molecular identifiers. Starting from approximately 1 to 10 million T cells, the study yielded roughly 0.5 million cDNA molecules. TCRdb called the PCR reads again in MiXCR, with one record for every CDR3 protein. This sample has more than 500,000 distinct CDR3 sequences, with around a third found just once. With 0 bases clipped from V and 0 bases from J, the junction kept 5 bases outside the gene matches. Germline lookup yields CDR1 KGHSH and CDR2 LQKENI. The CDR3 spans 17 residues.

The sequenced material came from blood. The sequence came from a girl aged 2-17 years with multiple sclerosis. The V call is TRBV18, the J call TRBJ2-7, with 10 bases identical to TRBD2. CDR3 amino acids: CASSPPLAGVSSYEQYF. DNA for the CDR3: TGTGCCAGCTCACCACCGCTAGCGGGGGTGTCCTCCTACGAGCAGTACTTC.